Listed here are 21 T cell receptor beta chains from one sample, sequenced in a study of blood T cells in healthy people across ages. The authors ran a second PCR of roughly 6 to 11 cycles using a sample-barcoded 5' primer and a J-beta primer mix. From the 5' RACE reads, TCRdb called clonotypes with MiXCR, one entry per CDR3 protein. The table lists roughly 1.5 million distinct CDR3 sequences, roughly two fifths of them singletons. The sequenced material came from blood. Receptor source: a young woman in good health.

This clonotype was seen a handful of times. The V and J genes are TRBV27 and TRBJ2-7; 12 nucleotides line up with TRBD2. The end of the DNA aligns better with TRBJ2-5, so the J call may be wrong. The CDR3 totals 16 residues. Germline CDR1 reads MNHEY; CDR2 reads SMNVEV (reference sequence). CDR3 coding DNA: TGTGCCAGCAGTTTATCCGCTAGCGGGGGGGTGAAGACCCAGTACTTC. This sequence encodes CASSLSASGGVKTQYF.

The gene calls are TRBV6-2 or TRBV6-3 and TRBJ2-2; D unresolved. V lost 5 bases, J lost 6 bases, and 10 bases lay in between. In germline, CDR1 is MNHEY, CDR2 SVGEGT. CDR3 length: 13 amino acids. The CDR3 is CASSPILAGELFF. CDR3 coding DNA: TGTGCCAGCAGTCCGATCCTGGCCGGGGAGCTGTTTTTT.

The table lists this clonotype with a few counts. This chain joins TRBV20-1 and TRBJ1-3; D remains ambiguous. The CDR3 totals 11 residues. Looked up from germline, CDR1 is DFQATT and CDR2 is SNEGSKA (reference sequence). Trimming took 3 bases from V and 7 from J, leaving 7 bases between them. The CDR3, as DNA: TGCAGTGCTAGGTTGGGGAACACCATATATTTT. This encodes CSARLGNTIYF.

The gene calls are TRBV6-1 and TRBJ2-3; D ambiguous. This CDR3 is built from 12 residues. V gave up 7 bases and J gave up 10 bases, with 15 bases separating them. CDR1 is MNHNS and CDR2 is SASEGT in the germline V gene. The CDR3 spells CASTLDRSPQYF. The CDR3 bases are TGTGCCAGCACCCTGGACCGCAGCCCGCAGTATTTT.

The chain links TRBV7-9 to TRBJ2-3; possibly TRBD1 for D (5 bases). Germline V gene data show CDR1 as SEHNR and CDR2 as FQNEAQ (reference sequence). The CDR3 sequence is 16 residues long. V dropped 3 bases and J dropped 3 bases, with 16 bases sitting between them. The CDR3 DNA reads as TGTGCCAGCAGCTTCACTTCAGGGCTAGTAACAGATACGCAGTATTTT. Encoded protein: CASSFTSGLVTDTQYF.

V gene TRBV11-1 combines with J gene TRBJ2-2, with a possible D match to TRBD1 (6 bases). Deletions cut 3 bases from V and 6 bases from J, with 11 bases between. CDR3 size: 14 residues. Germline V gene data show CDR1 as SGHAT and CDR2 as FQDESV (reference sequence). CDR3 residues: CASSFSGAAGELFF. The DNA of the CDR3 is TGTGCCAGCAGCTTCTCAGGGGCTGCCGGGGAGCTGTTTTTT.

Note on this clonotype: The CDR3 carries no conserved terminal phenylalanine or tryptophan, so it likely arises from a read error. V usage is TRBV6-6 and J usage is TRBJ1-5; TRBD1 agrees at 7 bases. The J segment lost 6 bases and the V segment lost 7 bases, leaving 9 bases of the junction unmatched. The germline gives CDR1 MNHNY, CDR2 SVGAGI (reference sequence). This CDR3 spans 14 amino acids. The CDR3 sequence is CASKTGAGGQPQHY. The CDR3 DNA follows: TGTGCCAGCAAAACAGGGGCCGGCGGTCAGCCCCAGCATTAT.

This clonotype was counted between two and nine times. The rearrangement uses TRBV10-3 and TRBJ1-1; D perhaps matches TRBD1 (6 bases). The length of the CDR3 is 15 residues. Germline V gene data show CDR1 as ENHRY and CDR2 as SYGVKD. V shed 2 bases and J shed 3 bases, with 13 bases lying between them. CDR3 residues: CAISETTGHYTEAFF. CDR3 nucleotide sequence: TGTGCCATCAGTGAGACCACGGGACACTACACTGAAGCTTTCTTT.

The rearrangement uses TRBV4-1 and TRBJ2-7; a possible D gene is TRBD1 (6 bases). The CDR3 has 14 amino acids. V was clipped by 6 bases and J by 7 bases, with 19 bases between them. In germline, CDR1 is MGHRA, CDR2 YSYEKL. CDR3 sequence reads: CASRTLGGRNEQYF. The CDR3, as DNA: TGCGCCAGCAGGACCTTAGGGGGTAGGAATGAGCAGTACTTC.

In its sample, this clonotype was seen many times. The chain recombines TRBV7-2 with TRBJ2-3, with 7 bases aligning to TRBD2. In germline, CDR1 is SGHTA, CDR2 FQGNSA. V shed 2 bases, J shed 4 bases, and the junction held 3 bases outside the gene matches. CDR3 size: 14 residues. CDR3 region: CASSLLGLADTQYF. The CDR3 region has the DNA TGTGCCAGCAGCTTACTCGGACTAGCAGATACGCAGTATTTT.

The chain links TRBV6-2 or TRBV6-3 to TRBJ2-3; possible D gene TRBD1, 6 bases. The V end lost 5 bases, the J end lost 4 bases, and 13 bases lay between the germline ends. Germline V gene data show CDR1 as MNHEY and CDR2 as SVGEGT. This CDR3 contains 14 residues. The CDR3 here is CASSINRVADTQYF. The DNA for the CDR3 is TGTGCCAGCAGTATTAACAGGGTAGCAGATACGCAGTATTTT.

The V gene is TRBV28, the J gene TRBJ1-6, with D perhaps matching TRBD1 (5 bases). Between the trimmed V and J ends, which lost 2 bases and 7 bases, there was a span of 15 bases. The CDR3 consists of 16 residues. Per the germline V gene, CDR1 is MDHEN and CDR2 is SYDVKM. The CDR3 nucleotides are TGTGCCAGCAGTTTACTCGGTTGGCAGGGAAATTCACCCCTCCACTTT. It is translated as CASSLLGWQGNSPLHF.

The V call is TRBV12-5, the J call TRBJ2-3; D is unclear. V shed 1 base and J shed 2 bases, with 13 bases lying between them. CDR1 is LGHNT and CDR2 is FRNRAP in the germline V gene. The CDR3 loop spans 16 amino acids. CDR3 sequence (DNA): TGTGCTAGTGGTTTGGGTTACGAGATATCCACAGATACGCAGTATTTT. This translates into CASGLGYEISTDTQYF. Variable domain in full (rest from reference TRBV12-5 and TRBJ2-3): DARVTQTPRHKVTEMGQEVTMRCQPILGHNTVFWYRQTMMQGLELLAYFRNRAPLDDSGMPKDRFSAEMPDATLATLKIQPSEPRDSAVYFCASGLGYEISTDTQYFGPGTRLTVL.

The chain couples TRBV4-1 to TRBJ1-5; 8 bases are shared with TRBD1. With 3 bases clipped from V and 4 bases from J, the junction kept 5 bases outside the gene matches. Germline lookup yields CDR1 MGHRA and CDR2 YSYEKL. The CDR3 has 15 amino acids. In DNA, the CDR3 is TGCGCCAGCAGCCAGCCGGGACAGGAAAATCAGCCCCAGCATTTT. Amino acids: CASSQPGQENQPQHF.

The chain combines TRBV7-9 with TRBJ2-5, with D perhaps TRBD2 (6 bases). V shed 2 bases and J shed 11 bases, with 18 bases lying between them. This CDR3 contains 14 residues. CDR1 is SEHNR, CDR2 FQNEAQ, per germline (reference sequence). The CDR3 DNA sequence: TGTGCCAGCAGCTTACGGCCCGGGAGCCCTCAGCAGTACTTC. Encoded protein: CASSLRPGSPQQYF.

This chain links TRBV7-2 with TRBJ2-7, with 9 bases lining up with TRBD1. Per the germline V gene, CDR1 is SGHTA and CDR2 is FQGNSA. This CDR3 has 16 amino acids. V gave up 1 base and J gave up 4 bases; unmatched junction bases: 8. The CDR3 bases are TGTGCCAGCAGCTTAGTAGGGGCGGGGACAGGGTACGAGCAGTACTTC. Translation gives CASSLVGAGTGYEQYF.

Only a few counts were recorded for this clonotype. The chain has TRBV7-9 and TRBJ2-3, with 9 bases identical to TRBD1. V was pared by 3 bases and J by 5 bases, with 6 bases of the junction left unmatched. Germline CDR1 and CDR2: SEHNR and FQNEAQ (reference sequence). The CDR3 runs 15 residues. The DNA for the CDR3 is TGTGCCAGCAGCTTCGGGACAGGGTCCGGAGATACGCAGTATTTT. Residues: CASSFGTGSGDTQYF.

The chain couples TRBV20-1 to TRBJ1-1, with 12 nucleotides matching TRBD1. Germline loops: CDR1 DFQATT, CDR2 SNEGSKA (reference sequence). This CDR3 spans 13 amino acids. Trimming removed 6 bases from V and 11 bases from J; junction bases left unmatched: 10. This CDR3 is CSAPGQGAILAFF. In DNA form, the CDR3 reads TGCAGTGCACCGGGACAGGGGGCAATCCTGGCTTTCTTT.

There are a few counts of this clonotype. The chain employs TRBV5-1 and TRBJ2-1; D remains unclear. The CDR3 runs to 17 residues. V was clipped by 0 bases and J by 0 bases, with 13 bases between them. From germline, CDR1 is SGHRS and CDR2 YFSETQ. The CDR3 region is CASSLGPAGSSYNEQFF. CDR3 DNA: TGCGCCAGCAGCTTGGGTCCAGCCGGAAGCTCCTACAATGAGCAGTTCTTC.

J is TRBJ2-3 and V is TRBV4-2; 8 bases agree with TRBD2. Germline CDR1 reads LGHNA; CDR2 reads YNFKEQ. The CDR3 is made up of 18 amino acids. With V trimmed by 1 base and J by 0 bases, 9 bases remained unmatched. The CDR3 spells CASSQASLAGPSTDTQYF. CDR3 nucleotide sequence: TGTGCCAGCAGCCAAGCGTCCTTAGCGGGGCCTAGCACAGATACGCAGTATTTT.

The chain uses TRBV12-3 or TRBV12-4 and TRBJ1-5; D is unresolved. The length of the CDR3 is 11 residues. V was trimmed by 3 bases and J by 8 bases, leaving 5 bases between them. CDR3 sequence reads: CASSFSEPQHF. The CDR3 nucleotides read TGTGCCAGCAGTTTTAGTGAGCCCCAGCATTTT.